The 8 T cell receptor beta chains below come from one sample, sequenced in a study of T cells in Graves' hyperthyroidism and ophthalmopathy. Amplification of TCR beta CDR3 regions was performed using RNA transcripts as template. First-round RT-PCR targeting the TCR CDR3 was performed with the HTBI primer set. TCRdb recomputed calls from the multiplex PCR reads with MiXCR, one row per CDR3 protein. The sample yields some 740,000 distinct CDR3 sequences, around 13% seen once. Sequencing was done on a sample of blood. The receptor source for this set is a woman aged 18-35 years with Graves' hyperthyroidism.

There are a few counts of this clonotype. The chain combines TRBV27 with TRBJ2-3; TRBD2 aligns across 15 bases. Germline loops: CDR1 MNHEY, CDR2 SMNVEV (reference sequence). This CDR3 is built from 17 residues. V shed 5 bases, J shed 2 bases, and the junction held 5 bases outside the gene matches. The CDR3 coding sequence is TGTGCCAGCAGTGAGGGACTAGCGGGAGGCCCCACAGATACGCAGTATTTT. Protein product: CASSEGLAGGPTDTQYF.

This clonotype was seen at least ten times. The chain recombines TRBV6-2 or TRBV6-3 with TRBJ1-4; 9 nucleotides align to TRBD1. The CDR3 is made up of 15 amino acids. Unmatched junction bases numbered 4, after V lost 1 base and J lost 7 bases. The germline V gene encodes CDR1 MNHEY and CDR2 SVGEGT. This CDR3 is CASSYYRGRVEKLFF. CDR3 nucleotides: TGTGCCAGCAGTTACTACAGGGGGCGCGTTGAAAAACTGTTTTTT.

This clonotype was counted between two and nine times. This chain connects TRBV29-1 to TRBJ2-3; TRBD2 is a possible D gene (6 bases). The V gene lost 4 bases and the J gene lost 0 bases, with 17 bases spanning the gap. CDR3 length equals 16 residues. Per germline, CDR1 SQVTM and CDR2 ANQGSEA. The CDR3 DNA reads as TGCAGCGTTGGTTATTTAGACGGGAGTAGCACAGATACGCAGTATTTT. Protein: CSVGYLDGSSTDTQYF.

This chain links TRBV19 with TRBJ1-1, with D unresolved. The germline V gene encodes CDR1 LNHDA and CDR2 SQIVND (reference sequence). With 3 bases removed from V and 5 bases from J, the gap between germline ends came to 4 bases. The CDR3 sequence is 11 residues long. The CDR3 protein is CASSIWTEAFF. The CDR3, as DNA: TGTGCCAGTAGTATTTGGACTGAAGCTTTCTTT.

The chain carries TRBV28 and TRBJ2-5, with 8 bases fitting TRBD1. The V and J ends lost 7 bases and 7 bases, in that order; junction bases with no gene match: 11. CDR3 size: 14 residues. Looked up from germline, CDR1 is MDHEN and CDR2 is SYDVKM. CDR3 residues: CASTKKTGVGTQYF. The CDR3 nucleotides are TGTGCCAGCACCAAAAAGACAGGGGTTGGGACCCAGTACTTC.

This clonotype was recorded many times. The rearrangement uses TRBV2 and TRBJ2-1, with TRBD1 as a possible D gene (5 bases). Trimming removed 10 bases from V and 0 bases from J, with 10 bases in between. The V gene's germline CDR1 is SNHLY and CDR2 FYNNEI. The CDR3 totals 13 residues. CDR3 residues: CAIADSSYNEQFF. The CDR3 region has the DNA TGTGCCATAGCAGACAGCTCCTACAATGAGCAGTTCTTC.

This chain connects TRBV29-1 to TRBJ2-1; possible D gene TRBD2, 5 bases. The CDR3 spans 14 residues. Germline V gives CDR1 SQVTM, CDR2 ANQGSEA. Trimming cost V 8 bases and J 2 bases, with 16 bases left between them. CDR3 region: CSIAPDGAYNEQFF. The CDR3 DNA reads TGCAGCATCGCGCCGGACGGGGCCTACAATGAGCAGTTCTTC.

The CDR3 loop is CAAGQGRADTQYF. CDR3 in DNA: TGTGCCGCCGGACAGGGGAGAGCAGATACGCAGTATTTT. The chain carries TRBV24-1 and TRBJ2-3; 9 nucleotides agree with TRBD1. CDR1 KGHDR and CDR2 SFDVKD come from the germline V gene. Unmatched junction bases numbered 7, after V lost 12 bases and J lost 4 bases. The CDR3 covers 13 residues.